This TCR beta chain was sequenced during a study of T cells after yellow fever vaccination. Looking at the study overall: SMART-Seq v4 Ultra Low Input handled preparation of low-cell-number fractions.

One entry per CDR3 protein results from TCRdb running MiXCR on the 5' RACE reads. In the table there are hundreds of thousands of distinct CDR3 sequences, roughly 11% of which are singletons. Germline assignment: CDR1 SGHAT and CDR2 FQNNGV. Losses at the gene ends were 0 bases for V and 7 bases for J; bases not matched to a gene: 15. This CDR3 region has 19 residues. Study-wide results and caveats: In post-booster samples, most primary-vaccination clones reappeared (roughly 96% CD4, roughly 90% CD8).

Points on this clonotype: What it recognizes is unknown.

This chain connects TRBV11-2 to TRBJ1-5, with TRBD1 matching 10 bases. This sequence originates from a man aged 18 to 35 who received the YFV17D yellow fever vaccine. This sample comprised PBMCs, obtained on the day of the first yellow fever vaccination. CDR3 amino acids: CASSLDWGTGARRKQPQHF. The CDR3 bases are TGTGCCAGCAGCTTAGACTGGGGGACAGGGGCTCGGAGGAAGCAGCCCCAGCATTTT.